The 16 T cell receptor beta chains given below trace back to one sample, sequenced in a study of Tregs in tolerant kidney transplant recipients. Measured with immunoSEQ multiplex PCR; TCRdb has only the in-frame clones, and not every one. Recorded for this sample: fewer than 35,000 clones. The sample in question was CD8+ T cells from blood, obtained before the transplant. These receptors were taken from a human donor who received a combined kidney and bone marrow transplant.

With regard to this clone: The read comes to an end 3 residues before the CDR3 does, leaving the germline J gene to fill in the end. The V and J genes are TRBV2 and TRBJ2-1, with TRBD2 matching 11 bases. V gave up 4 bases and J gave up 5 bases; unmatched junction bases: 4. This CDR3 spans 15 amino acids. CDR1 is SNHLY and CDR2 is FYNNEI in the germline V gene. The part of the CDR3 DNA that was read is TGTGCCAGCAGTGGGGGGACTAGCGGAAACAATGAG. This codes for CASSGGTSGNNE. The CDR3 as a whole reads CASSGGTSGNNEQFF.

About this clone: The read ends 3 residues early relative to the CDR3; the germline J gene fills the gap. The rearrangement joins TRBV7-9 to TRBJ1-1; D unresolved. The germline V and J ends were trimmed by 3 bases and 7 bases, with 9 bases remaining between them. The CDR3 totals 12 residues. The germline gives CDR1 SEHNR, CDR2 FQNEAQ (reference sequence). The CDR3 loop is CASSFNTVEAFF. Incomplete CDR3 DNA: TGTGCCAGCAGCTTTAACACCGTTGAA. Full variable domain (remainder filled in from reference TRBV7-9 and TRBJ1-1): DTGVSQNPRHKITKRGQNVTFRCDPISEHNRLYWYRQTLGQGPEFLTYFQNEAQLEKSRLLSDRFSAERPKGSFSTLEIQRTEQGDSAMYLCASSFNTVEAFFGQGTRLTVV.

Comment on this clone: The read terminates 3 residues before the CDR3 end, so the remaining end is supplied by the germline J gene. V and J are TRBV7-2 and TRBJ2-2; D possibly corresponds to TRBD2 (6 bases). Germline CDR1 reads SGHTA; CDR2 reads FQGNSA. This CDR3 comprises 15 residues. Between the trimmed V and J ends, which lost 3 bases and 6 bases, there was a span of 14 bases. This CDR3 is CASSLRGTIAGELFF. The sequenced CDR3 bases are TGTGCCAGCAGCTTGCGGGGTACGATCGCCGGGGAG.

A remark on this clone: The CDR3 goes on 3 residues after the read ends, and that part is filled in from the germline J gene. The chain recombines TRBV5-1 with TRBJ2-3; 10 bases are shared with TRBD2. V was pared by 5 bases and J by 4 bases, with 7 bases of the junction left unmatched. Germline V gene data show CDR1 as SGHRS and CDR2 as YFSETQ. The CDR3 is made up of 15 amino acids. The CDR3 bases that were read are TGCGCCAGCAGTTCCCCGGGACTAGCGTCAGATACG. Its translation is CASSSPGLASDT. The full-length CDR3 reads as CASSSPGLASDTQYF.

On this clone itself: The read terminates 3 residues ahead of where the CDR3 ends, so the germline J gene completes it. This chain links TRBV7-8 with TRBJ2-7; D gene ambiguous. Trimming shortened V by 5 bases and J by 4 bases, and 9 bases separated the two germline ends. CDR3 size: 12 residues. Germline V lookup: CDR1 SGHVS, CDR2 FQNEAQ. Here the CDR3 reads CASSPSGYEQYF. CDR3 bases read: TGTGCCAGCAGCCCCAGTGGTTACGAG.

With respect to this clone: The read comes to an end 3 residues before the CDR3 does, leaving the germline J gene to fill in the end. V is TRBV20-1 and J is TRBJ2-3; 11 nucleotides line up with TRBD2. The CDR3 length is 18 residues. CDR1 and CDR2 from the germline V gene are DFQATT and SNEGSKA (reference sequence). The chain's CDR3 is CRALTSGSSFQSTDTQYF. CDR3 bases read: TGCAGGGCCCTCACTAGCGGGAGTAGCTTCCAGTCCACAGATACG.

The part of the CDR3 DNA that was read is TGTGCCAGCAGTGAATTTGTCGATGAGGGGTTGGGCAATCAGCCC. Protein product: CASSEFVDEGLGNQP. The whole CDR3 region reads CASSEFVDEGLGNQPQHF. The V and J genes are TRBV6-1 and TRBJ1-5; tentatively, D is TRBD1 (5 bases). Sequencing ends 3 residues short of the CDR3 end; the germline J gene provides the rest. This CDR3 has 18 amino acids. CDR1 is MNHNS and CDR2 is SASEGT in the germline V gene. V was shortened by 2 bases and J by 2 bases, with 19 bases between the two germline ends.

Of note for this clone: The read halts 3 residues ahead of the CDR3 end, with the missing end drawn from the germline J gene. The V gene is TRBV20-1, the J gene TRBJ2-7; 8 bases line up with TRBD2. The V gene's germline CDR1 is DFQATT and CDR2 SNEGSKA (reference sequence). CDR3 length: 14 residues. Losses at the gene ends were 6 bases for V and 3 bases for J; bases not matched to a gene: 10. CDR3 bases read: TGCAGTGCCCTTAAGCTAGCGGGCTACTACGAG. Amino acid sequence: CSALKLAGYYE. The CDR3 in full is CSALKLAGYYEQYF.

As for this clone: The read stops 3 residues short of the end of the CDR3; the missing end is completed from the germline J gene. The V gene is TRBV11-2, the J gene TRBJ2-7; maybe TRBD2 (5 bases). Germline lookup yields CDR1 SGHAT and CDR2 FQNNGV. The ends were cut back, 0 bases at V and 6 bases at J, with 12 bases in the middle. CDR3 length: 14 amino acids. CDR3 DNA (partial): TGTGCCAGCAGCTTAGACGCCGGGGTAAGCGAG. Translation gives CASSLDAGVSE. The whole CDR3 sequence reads CASSLDAGVSEQYF.

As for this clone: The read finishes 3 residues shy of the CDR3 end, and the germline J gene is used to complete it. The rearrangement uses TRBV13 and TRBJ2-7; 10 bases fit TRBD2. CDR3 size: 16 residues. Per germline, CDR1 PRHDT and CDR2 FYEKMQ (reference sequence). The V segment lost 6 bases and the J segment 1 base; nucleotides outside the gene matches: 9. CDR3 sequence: CASSGLAASLSYEQYF. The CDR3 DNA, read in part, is TGTGCCAGCAGTGGACTAGCGGCTTCTCTATCCTACGAG.

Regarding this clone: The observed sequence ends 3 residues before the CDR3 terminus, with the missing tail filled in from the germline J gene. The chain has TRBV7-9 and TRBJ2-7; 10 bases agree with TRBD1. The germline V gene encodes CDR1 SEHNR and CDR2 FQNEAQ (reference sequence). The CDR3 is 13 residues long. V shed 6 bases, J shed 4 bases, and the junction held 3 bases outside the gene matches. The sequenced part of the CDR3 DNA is TGTGCCAGCAGGGGGGACAGGGGTTACGAG. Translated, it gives CASRGDRGYE. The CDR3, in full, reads CASRGDRGYEQYF.

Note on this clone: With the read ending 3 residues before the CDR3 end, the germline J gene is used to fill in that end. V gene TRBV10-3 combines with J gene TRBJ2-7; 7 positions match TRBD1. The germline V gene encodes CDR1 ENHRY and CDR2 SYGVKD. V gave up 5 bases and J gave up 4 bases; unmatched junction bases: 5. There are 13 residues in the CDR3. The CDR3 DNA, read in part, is TGTGCCATCAGTTTCGACAGGGCTTACGAG. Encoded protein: CAISFDRAYE. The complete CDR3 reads CAISFDRAYEQYF.

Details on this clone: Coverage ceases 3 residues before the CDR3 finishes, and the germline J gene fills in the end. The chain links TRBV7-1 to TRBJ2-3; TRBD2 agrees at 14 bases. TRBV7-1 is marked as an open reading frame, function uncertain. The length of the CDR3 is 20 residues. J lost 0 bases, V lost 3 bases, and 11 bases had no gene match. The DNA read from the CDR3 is TGTGCCAGCAGCTCCCACGCGGGACTAGCGGGGGTACTTAGCACAGATACG. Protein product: CASSSHAGLAGVLSTDT. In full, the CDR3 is CASSSHAGLAGVLSTDTQYF.

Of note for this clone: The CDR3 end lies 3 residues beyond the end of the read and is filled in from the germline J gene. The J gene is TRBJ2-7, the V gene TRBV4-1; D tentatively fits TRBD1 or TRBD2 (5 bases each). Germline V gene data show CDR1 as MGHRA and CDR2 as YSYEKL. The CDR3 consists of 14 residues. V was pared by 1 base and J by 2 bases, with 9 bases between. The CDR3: CASSQGQGAYEQYF. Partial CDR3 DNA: TGCGCCAGCAGCCAAGGGCAGGGAGCCTACGAG.

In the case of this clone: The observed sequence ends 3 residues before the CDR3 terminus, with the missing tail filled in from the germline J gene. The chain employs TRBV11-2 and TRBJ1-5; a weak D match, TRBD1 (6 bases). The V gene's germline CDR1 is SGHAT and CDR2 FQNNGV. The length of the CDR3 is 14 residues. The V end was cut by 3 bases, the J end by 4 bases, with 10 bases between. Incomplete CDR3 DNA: TGTGCCAGCAGCTTCGGACAGACGAATCAGCCC. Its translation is CASSFGQTNQP. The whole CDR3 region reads CASSFGQTNQPQHF.

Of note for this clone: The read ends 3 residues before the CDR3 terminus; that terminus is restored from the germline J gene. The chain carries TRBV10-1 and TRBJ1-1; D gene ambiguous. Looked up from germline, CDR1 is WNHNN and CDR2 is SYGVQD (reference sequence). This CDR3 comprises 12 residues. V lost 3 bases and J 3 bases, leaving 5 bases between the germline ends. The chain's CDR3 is CASSDRYTEAFF. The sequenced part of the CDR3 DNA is TGCGCCAGCAGTGACAGGTACACTGAA.